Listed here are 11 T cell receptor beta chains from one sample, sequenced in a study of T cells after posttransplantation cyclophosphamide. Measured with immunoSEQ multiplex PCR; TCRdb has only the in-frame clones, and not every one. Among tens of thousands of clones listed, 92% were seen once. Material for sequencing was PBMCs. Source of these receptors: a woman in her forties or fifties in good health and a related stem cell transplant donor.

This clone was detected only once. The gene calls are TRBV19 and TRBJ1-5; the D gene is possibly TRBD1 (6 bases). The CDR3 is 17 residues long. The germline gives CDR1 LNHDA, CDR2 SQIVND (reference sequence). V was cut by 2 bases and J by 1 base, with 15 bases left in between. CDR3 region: CASSIQGTLGSNQPQHF. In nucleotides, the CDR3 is TGTGCCAGTAGTATACAGGGGACCCTTGGAAGCAATCAGCCCCAGCATTTT.

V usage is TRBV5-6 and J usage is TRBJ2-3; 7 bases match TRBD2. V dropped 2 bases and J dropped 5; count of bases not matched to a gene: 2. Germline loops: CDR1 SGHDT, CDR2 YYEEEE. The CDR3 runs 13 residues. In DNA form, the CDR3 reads TGTGCCAGCAGCTTTGCTAGCGGAGATACGCAGTATTTT. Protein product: CASSFASGDTQYF.

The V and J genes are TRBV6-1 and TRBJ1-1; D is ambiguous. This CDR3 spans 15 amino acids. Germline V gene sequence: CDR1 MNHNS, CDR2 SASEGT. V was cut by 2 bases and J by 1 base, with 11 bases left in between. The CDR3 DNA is TGTGCCAGCAGTGAATTAAACACCGCGAACACTGAAGCTTTCTTT. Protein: CASSELNTANTEAFF.

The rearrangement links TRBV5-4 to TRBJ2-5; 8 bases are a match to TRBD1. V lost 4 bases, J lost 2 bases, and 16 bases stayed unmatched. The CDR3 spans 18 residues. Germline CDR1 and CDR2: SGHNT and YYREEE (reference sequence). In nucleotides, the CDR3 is TGTGCCAGCAGCCTAGACCCGGCCGGGACAGGCAAACAAGAGACCCAGTACTTC. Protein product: CASSLDPAGTGKQETQYF.

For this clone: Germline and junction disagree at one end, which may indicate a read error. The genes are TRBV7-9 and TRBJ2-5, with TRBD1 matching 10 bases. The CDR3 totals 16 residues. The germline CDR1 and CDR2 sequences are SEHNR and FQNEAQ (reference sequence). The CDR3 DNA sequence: TGTGCCAGCAGCTCCGGCCGGGACAGGGGCCAAGGGACCCAGTACTTC. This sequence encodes CASSSGRDRGQGTQYF.

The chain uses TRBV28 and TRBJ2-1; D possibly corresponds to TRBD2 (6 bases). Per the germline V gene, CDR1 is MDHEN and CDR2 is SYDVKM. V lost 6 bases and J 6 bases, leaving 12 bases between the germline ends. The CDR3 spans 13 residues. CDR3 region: CASRETSPNEQFF. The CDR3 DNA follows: TGTGCCAGCAGGGAAACTAGCCCCAATGAGCAGTTCTTC. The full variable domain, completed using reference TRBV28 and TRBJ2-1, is DVKVTQSSRYLVKRTGEKVFLECVQDMDHENMFWYRQDPGLGLRLIYFSYDVKMKEKGDIPEGYSVSREKKERFSLILESASTNQTSMYLCASRETSPNEQFFGPGTRLTVL.

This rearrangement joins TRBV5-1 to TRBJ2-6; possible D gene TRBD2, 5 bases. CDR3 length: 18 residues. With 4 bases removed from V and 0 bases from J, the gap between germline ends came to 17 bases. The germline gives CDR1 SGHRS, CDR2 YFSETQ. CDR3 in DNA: TGCGCCAGCAGCCGCGGCGAGGGTTTGAGCTCTGGGGCCAACGTCCTGACTTTC. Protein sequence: CASSRGEGLSSGANVLTF.

For the CDR3, the DNA is TGTGCCAGCAGTGAAGGGAGGAACTCCTACGAGCAGTACTTC. Residues: CASSEGRNSYEQYF. The chain uses TRBV6-1 and TRBJ2-7; possibly TRBD2 for D (5 bases). The length of the CDR3 is 14 residues. V dropped 1 base and J dropped 0 bases, with 7 bases sitting between them. CDR1 and CDR2 from the germline V gene are MNHNS and SASEGT.

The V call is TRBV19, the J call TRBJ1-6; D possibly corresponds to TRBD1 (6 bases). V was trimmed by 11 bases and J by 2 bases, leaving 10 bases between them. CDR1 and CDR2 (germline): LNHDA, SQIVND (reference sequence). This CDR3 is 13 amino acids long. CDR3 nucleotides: TGTGCCGCGAGGGGGACCTATAATTCACCCCTCCACTTT. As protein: CAARGTYNSPLHF. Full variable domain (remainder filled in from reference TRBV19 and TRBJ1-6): DGGITQSPKYLFRKEGQNVTLSCEQNLNHDAMYWYRQDPGQGLRLIYYSQIVNDFQKGDIAEGYSVSREKKESFPLTVTSAQKNPTAFYLCAARGTYNSPLHFGNGTRLTVT.

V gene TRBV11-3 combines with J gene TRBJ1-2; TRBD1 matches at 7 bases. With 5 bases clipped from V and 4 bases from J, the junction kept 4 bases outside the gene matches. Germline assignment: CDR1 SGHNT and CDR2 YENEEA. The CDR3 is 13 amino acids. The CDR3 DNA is TGTGCCAGCAGCATCGGGACAGCCTATGGCTACACCTTC. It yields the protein CASSIGTAYGYTF.

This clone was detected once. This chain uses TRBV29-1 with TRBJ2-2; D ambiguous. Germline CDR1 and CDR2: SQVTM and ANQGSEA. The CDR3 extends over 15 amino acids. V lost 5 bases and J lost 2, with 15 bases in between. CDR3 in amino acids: CSVHPGGENTGELFF. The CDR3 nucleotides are TGCAGCGTTCATCCGGGTGGAGAAAACACCGGGGAGCTGTTTTTT.